The 14 T cell receptor beta chains below come from one sample, sequenced in a study of cytomegalovirus exposure and HLA in healthy donors. Data came from immunoSEQ multiplex PCR; TCRdb stores just in-frame clones and leaves some out. Found here are about 150,000 clones, approximately 92% of them singletons; the top ten hold around 9%. Specimen: PBMCs. These receptors were taken from a woman aged 18-29 years in good health and CMV-seropositive.

The J gene is TRBJ1-1, the V gene TRBV7-2, with a possible D match to TRBD1 (6 bases). In germline, CDR1 is SGHTA, CDR2 FQGNSA. The CDR3 is made up of 15 amino acids. Trimming took 3 bases from V and 2 from J, leaving 13 bases between them. The DNA of the CDR3 is TGTGCCAGCAGCTTGGGTGGGGGCATCAACACTGAAGCTTTCTTT. Residues: CASSLGGGINTEAFF. The variable domain in full, with the rest retrieved from reference TRBV7-2 and TRBJ1-1, is GAGVSQSPSNKVTEKGKDVELRCDPISGHTALYWYRQSLGQGLEFLIYFQGNSAPDKSGLPSDRFSAERTGGSVSTLTIQRTQQEDSAVYLCASSLGGGINTEAFFGQGTRLTVV.

The chain employs TRBV7-6 and TRBJ2-5; TRBD2 matches 14 bases. Per germline, CDR1 SGHVS and CDR2 FNYEAQ. The CDR3 spans 17 residues. V shed 4 bases, J shed 2 bases, and the junction held 6 bases outside the gene matches. CDR3 sequence: CASSWTSGGIKQETQYF. The CDR3 DNA follows: TGTGCCAGCAGCTGGACTAGCGGGGGGATCAAACAAGAGACCCAGTACTTC.

The chain recombines TRBV29-1 with TRBJ1-1, with TRBD1 identical over 9 bases. The CDR3 is 13 amino acids. Trimming took 7 bases from V and 3 from J; bases not matched to a gene: 6. From germline, CDR1 is SQVTM and CDR2 ANQGSEA. CDR3 amino acids: CSGLTGGDTEAFF. In DNA form, the CDR3 reads TGCAGCGGGTTGACAGGGGGAGACACTGAAGCTTTCTTT.

The chain combines TRBV18 with TRBJ1-4; a weak D match, TRBD1 (6 bases). The CDR3 extends over 14 amino acids. Per germline, CDR1 KGHSH and CDR2 LQKENI. The V end lost 6 bases, the J end lost 8 bases, and 16 bases lay between the germline ends. CDR3 sequence: CASSPGGGDEKLFF. CDR3 DNA sequence: TGTGCCAGCTCCCCAGGTGGGGGCGACGAAAAACTGTTTTTT.

The V call is TRBV18, the J call TRBJ1-1, with 7 bases that match TRBD1. CDR1 and CDR2 (germline): KGHSH, LQKENI. The length of the CDR3 is 13 residues. Germline trimming cut 4 bases from V and 6 bases from J; bases unmatched to any gene: 5. The CDR3 region has the DNA TGTGCCAGCTCACGGGGACAGAGCGCTGAAGCTTTCTTT. Its protein is CASSRGQSAEAFF.

V usage is TRBV6-6 and J usage is TRBJ1-3; 9 bases are a match to TRBD1. Trimming removed 6 bases from V and 3 bases from J; junction bases left unmatched: 6. CDR1 and CDR2 from the germline V gene are MNHNY and SVGAGI (reference sequence). This CDR3 is 15 amino acids long. This chain's CDR3 is CASSLQGAGGNTIYF. The CDR3 DNA is TGTGCCAGCAGCCTACAGGGGGCTGGTGGAAACACCATATATTTT.

The chain recombines TRBV5-8 with TRBJ1-2, with 7 nucleotides matching TRBD1. Germline CDR1 reads SGHTS; CDR2 reads YDEGEE. V lost 0 bases to trimming and J lost 4 bases; unmatched junction nucleotides: 6. The length of the CDR3 is 15 residues. The CDR3 region has the DNA TGTGCCAGCAGCTTGGGGATCCGGGACAGCTATGGCTACACCTTC. It encodes CASSLGIRDSYGYTF.

This clone was seen just once. The chain employs TRBV6-6 and TRBJ1-5; the D is unclear. The V end lost 3 bases, the J end lost 0 bases, and 12 bases lay between the germline ends. In germline, CDR1 is MNHNY, CDR2 SVGAGI (reference sequence). This CDR3 has 16 residues. CDR3 in amino acids: CASSYRREGSNQPQHF. The DNA of the CDR3 is TGTGCCAGCAGTTATCGCCGGGAGGGTAGCAATCAGCCCCAGCATTTT.

The V gene is TRBV6-1, the J gene TRBJ2-2; D may be TRBD2 (5 bases). This CDR3 comprises 11 residues. Germline CDR1 reads MNHNS; CDR2 reads SASEGT. V lost 6 bases, J lost 8 bases, and 7 bases lay in between. CDR3 residues: CASREAGELFF. The DNA for the CDR3 is TGTGCCAGCAGGGAGGCGGGGGAGCTGTTTTTT.

This chain connects TRBV21-1 to TRBJ2-7; TRBD2, the table's D call, was not compared with the DNA. TRBV21-1 is designated a pseudogene. The CDR3 covers 10 residues. CDR3 bases: TGTGCCAGCAGTCCTATTGAACAGTACTTC. It codes for CASSPIEQYF.

V usage is TRBV10-3 and J usage is TRBJ1-6; 7 nucleotides agree with TRBD1. This CDR3 is built from 15 residues. With V trimmed by 0 bases and J by 10 bases, 6 bases remained unmatched. Germline V lookup: CDR1 ENHRY, CDR2 SYGVKD. CDR3 in DNA: TGTGCCATCAGTGAGTCAGGGGACAGCAGATCACCCCTCCACTTT. This gives the protein CAISESGDSRSPLHF.

The CDR3 nucleotides are TGCAGCCTTACTCTTGCAGGGGTTGGGGAGCAGTTCTTC. It is translated as CSLTLAGVGEQFF. V is TRBV29-1 and J is TRBJ2-1, with D possibly matching TRBD1 (6 bases). The germline gives CDR1 SQVTM, CDR2 ANQGSEA. Trimming cost V 8 bases and J 10 bases, with 21 bases left between them. This CDR3 has 13 residues.

V usage is TRBV6-1 and J usage is TRBJ1-1; no definite D call. Germline CDR1 and CDR2: MNHNS and SASEGT. With 6 bases removed from V and 4 bases from J, the gap between germline ends came to 18 bases. There are 15 residues in the CDR3. The CDR3 DNA follows: TGTGCCAGCAGCTCCGAAACCGGGCGGGGCACTGAAGCTTTCTTT. Its protein product is CASSSETGRGTEAFF.

V and J are TRBV6-5 and TRBJ1-2; D might be TRBD1 (5 bases). Trimming took 2 bases from V and 1 from J, leaving 11 bases between them. Germline V gives CDR1 MNHEY, CDR2 SVGAGI. This CDR3 is built from 15 residues. The CDR3, as DNA: TGTGCCAGCAGTTACGACCAGGGAGGTAACTATGGCTACACCTTC. It specifies CASSYDQGGNYGYTF.